Described below is a single T cell receptor (beta chain) sequence and its context. Its antigen specificity is not known. No much larger clonotype is one base removed from it; base qualities were not supplied. The data belong to a study of CD8 T cells in Susac syndrome (dated by TCRdb to between 2018 and 2020). About the investigation overall: Among the sequenced Susac syndrome patients, 5 or 6 had clinically active disease and eight or nine were in clinical remission. At the time of blood withdrawal, Susac syndrome patients were either therapy-naive, taking corticosteroids (with some also receiving IVIg), or on IVIg alone. Whether CD8+ T cell activation and differentiation in Susac syndrome was antigen driven was tested using repertoire sequencing.

Between the V and J ends, shortened by 1 base and 10 bases respectively, the junction contains 18 bases. CDR1 and CDR2 were assigned from the germline V gene as SGHDT and YYEEEE. Reading from cysteine to phenylalanine, the CDR3 counts 16 amino acids. The only DNA kept is the CDR3, 48 bases in frame from the first base. Peripheral blood CD8+ and CD4+ T cells from healthy donors, Susac syndrome patients and multiple sclerosis patients were profiled by high-throughput TCR beta sequencing. Recently defined diagnostic criteria for definite or probable disease were met by the Susac syndrome patients. Bulk CD8+ and CD4+ T cells were purified by magnetic negative isolation, while CD8+ TEMRA cells were enriched using FACS. Blood was collected in EDTA tubes and processed within 24 hours, with PBMCs isolated through density gradient centrifugation. PBMCs intended for TCR sequencing were frozen in liquid nitrogen and were later thawed in a 37 degrees C water bath. The sorted or isolated CD4+, CD8+ and CD8+ TEMRA cells reached a purity of at least 90%.

RNA was extracted using the RNeasy kit, and 0.5 to 1 microgram was reverse transcribed with random hexamers. TCR beta CDR3 regions were amplified with the immunoSEQ multiplex PCR assay covering 54 Vbeta and 13 Jbeta segments. To correct PCR amplification bias, a synthetic template baseline was used for both primer optimization and computational correction. The source study handled its data this way. Reads were annotated to V, D and J genes according to IMGT and were analyzed with immunoSEQ Analyzer, with only productive sequences retained. To calculate clonality, Shannon entropy was normalized by log2 of the number of productive unique sequences and then subtracted from one. For each patient and control, public and private clones were evaluated within the 100 most prevalent clones. Clones were defined as Susac-specific if absent from the healthy and MS cohorts, from roughly 1,100 published viral clones and from other ImmuneACCESS disease sequences. Through fastp at Q25 and MiXCR, TCRdb rebuilt clones from the public reads, retaining in-frame beta chains. Here each entry gathers all rows of one CDR3 protein and keeps the most common genes and DNA. For this entry, the V and J calls and clone size follow TCRdb and not the study's own pipeline. The sample profile shows under 200,000 distinct CDR3 sequences; about 96% of them were found once. About 0.12% of the sample is held by the ten biggest clonotypes.

Here is what the overall study found, with its caveats: The study acknowledged that relatively few individuals were included in the TCR sequencing and HLA analysis. In the CD4+ T cell repertoire of Susac syndrome patients, clonal expansion was not detected.

Sequenced material: CD4+ T cells from PBMCs. This TCR was sampled from a human donor with Susac syndrome. The chain was built from TRBV5-6 and TRBJ1-6, and the D gene may be TRBD1, 6 bases matching. The DNA reads as follows: TGTGCCAGCAGCTTGAAGCCCTACAGGGTAGGGTCACCCCTCCACTTT. This codes for CASSLKPYRVGSPLHF.